The clone carrying this TCR beta chain appeared a few times. Its antigen remains unknown. These data come from a study of blood T cells in healthy people across ages. CDR3 length: 12 residues. CDR1 is SQVTM, CDR2 ANQGSEA, per germline. Trimming stripped 4 bases from V and 4 bases from J, with 10 bases between. Overall study findings and caveats: Per-million-T-cell TCR beta diversity fell roughly linearly with age. TCR beta diversity correlated strongly with naive T cell percentage.

The authors isolated at least 6.5 million PBMCs per sample. Next came a second PCR, run for about 6 to 12 cycles, which used a sample-barcoded 5' primer along with a J-beta primer mix. TCRdb reanalysed the 5' RACE reads using MiXCR and keeps one entry per CDR3 protein. The repertoire includes over 700,000 distinct CDR3 sequences, roughly 25% of them detected once, and under 9.5% sits in the top ten. These data are also associated with another study on T cells of mothers and their children.

The rearrangement links TRBV29-1 to TRBJ1-2; D might be TRBD1 (6 bases). Sequenced material: blood. This clonotype originated in a boy aged 10-17 years in good health. The CDR3 is CSVVGGGYGYTF. The CDR3 DNA reads TGCAGCGTTGTAGGGGGTGGCTATGGCTACACCTTC.